The clone carrying this TCR beta chain has at least ten counts. The target antigen is unknown. The CDR3 covers 17 residues. V was pared by 0 bases and J by 6 bases, with 10 bases of the junction left unmatched. Germline values: CDR1 PRHDT, CDR2 FYEKMQ (reference sequence). This sample was included in a study of T cells in Graves' hyperthyroidism and ophthalmopathy. Overall study results and limits: Among thyroid clonotypes expanded above 0.001, most also appeared in blood.

TCR beta CDR3 regions were amplified from RNA. An initial round of RT-PCR targeting the TCR CDR3 relied on the HTBI primer set. Each CDR3 protein is one row after TCRdb ran MiXCR on the multiplex PCR reads. The repertoire holds hundreds of thousands of distinct CDR3 sequences, with roughly 15% as singletons. This TCR derives from a woman aged 40 to 50 with Graves' ophthalmopathy. This chain connects TRBV13 to TRBJ1-2; 10 bases match TRBD1. The sample consisted of blood. CDR3 sequence (DNA): TGTGCCAGCAGCTTAGGGGGACAGGGGCCCCGTAGGGATGGCTACACCTTC. Its translation: CASSLGGQGPRRDGYTF.